This T cell receptor (beta chain) emerged from a study of post-analysis software for immune sequencing data. Regarding the study as a whole: Higher frequency in patients than in controls was seen for about five TRBV segments, with TRBV5-6, TRBV5-1 and TRBV20-1 among them.

The CDR3 loop spans 14 amino acids. Trimming left V 5 bases short and J 0 bases short, with 10 bases between. On this clonotype itself: Its specificity is not known.

Unique molecular identifiers were built into the TCR beta cDNA libraries. TCRdb passed the PCR reads through MiXCR, listing each CDR3 protein once. The sample contains fewer than 850,000 distinct CDR3 sequences, around 46% of which appear only once. What was sequenced was blood. The chain joins TRBV12-3 or TRBV12-4 to TRBJ1-2, with a possible D match to TRBD1 (5 bases). The clonotype was recovered from a girl aged 5-17 years with multiple sclerosis. As DNA, the CDR3 is TGTGCCAGCAGTGGGGACGGACCTAACTATGGCTACACCTTC. It specifies CASSGDGPNYGYTF.